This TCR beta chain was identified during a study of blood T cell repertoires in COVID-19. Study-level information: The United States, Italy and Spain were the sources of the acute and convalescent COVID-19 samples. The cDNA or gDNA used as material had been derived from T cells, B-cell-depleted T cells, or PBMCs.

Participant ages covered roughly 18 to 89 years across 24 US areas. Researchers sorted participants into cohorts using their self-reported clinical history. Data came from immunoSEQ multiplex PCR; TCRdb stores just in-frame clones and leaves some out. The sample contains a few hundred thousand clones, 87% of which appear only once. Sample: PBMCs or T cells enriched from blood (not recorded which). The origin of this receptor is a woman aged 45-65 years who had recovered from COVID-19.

CDR3 nucleotides: TGCGCCAGCAGTCGGTGGGGAGGTCGTGAAAAACTGTTTTTT. Translating gives CASSRWGGREKLFF. V usage is TRBV4-1 and J usage is TRBJ1-4; no reliable D call. Germline assignment: CDR1 MGHRA and CDR2 YSYEKL. The CDR3 contains 14 residues. V dropped 6 bases and J dropped 7 bases, with 15 bases sitting between them.